Following are 21 T cell receptor beta chains from one sample sequenced in a study of blood T cell repertoires in COVID-19. The data were produced by immunoSEQ multiplex PCR, yet TCRdb's version contains in-frame clones alone and is incomplete. The table has about 210,000 clones, roughly four fifths seen once; the top ten hold roughly 12%. The sample taken for sequencing was peripheral blood. Receptors were obtained from a woman aged 40 to 49 with acute or convalescent COVID-19.

With respect to this clone: This sample includes further DNA sequences coding for the same CDR3. The chain couples TRBV5-1 to TRBJ1-2; D possibly corresponds to TRBD1 (5 bases). CDR1 and CDR2 (germline): SGHRS, YFSETQ. This CDR3 has 14 residues. Trimming pared 0 bases from V and 2 bases from J, leaving 8 bases between. The CDR3 loop is CASSLDTGNYGYTF. Written as DNA, the CDR3 is TGCGCCAGCAGCTTGGACACAGGCAACTATGGCTACACCTTC.

This chain connects TRBV6-5 to TRBJ1-1; perhaps TRBD1 as D (6 bases). The CDR3 runs to 16 residues. The V end was cut by 2 bases, the J end by 2 bases, with 15 bases between. Germline V gene data show CDR1 as MNHEY and CDR2 as SVGAGI. This CDR3 is CASSYGGADLNTEAFF. The CDR3 DNA sequence: TGTGCCAGCAGTTACGGGGGGGCCGACCTCAACACTGAAGCTTTCTTT.

V usage is TRBV20-1 and J usage is TRBJ2-1; the match to TRBD2 covers 12 bases. With 6 bases clipped from V and 8 bases from J, the junction kept 11 bases outside the gene matches. Per germline, CDR1 DFQATT and CDR2 SNEGSKA (reference sequence). CDR3 size: 15 residues. CDR3 region: CSASRGGLAGYEQFF. CDR3 nucleotide sequence: TGCAGTGCCAGTAGAGGGGGACTAGCGGGCTATGAGCAGTTCTTC.

The V and J genes are TRBV4-3 and TRBJ2-2; 7 nucleotides line up with TRBD1. There are 17 residues in the CDR3. The germline gives CDR1 LGHNA, CDR2 YSLEER. V gave up 4 bases and J gave up 6 bases; unmatched junction bases: 14. Written as DNA, the CDR3 is TGCGCCAGCAGCCTAGACGACAGGGTACTTGTGGCCGGGGAGCTGTTTTTT. Its protein is CASSLDDRVLVAGELFF.

The V and J genes are TRBV27 and TRBJ2-7, with 11 bases lining up with TRBD1. Germline V gives CDR1 MNHEY, CDR2 SMNVEV (reference sequence). The CDR3 extends over 17 amino acids. V lost 9 bases to trimming and J lost 6 bases; unmatched junction nucleotides: 19. As DNA, the CDR3 is TGTGCCAGGAGCCTCTTATTCCCCGGGACAGGGGGTTGCGAGCAGTACTTC. It translates to CARSLLFPGTGGCEQYF.

V is TRBV27 and J is TRBJ2-1; TRBD2 is a possible D gene (6 bases). The germline V gene encodes CDR1 MNHEY and CDR2 SMNVEV (reference sequence). The CDR3 extends over 13 amino acids. Trimming left V 4 bases short and J 4 bases short, with 8 bases between. The CDR3 reads CASSWREYNEQFF. CDR3 bases: TGTGCCAGCAGTTGGCGGGAATACAATGAGCAGTTCTTC.

The CDR3 nucleotides are TGTGCCAGCAGGCTACAGGGGACCGAGCAGTACTTC. This translates into CASRLQGTEQYF. The chain employs TRBV12-3 or TRBV12-4 and TRBJ2-7; 7 bases match TRBD1. This CDR3 spans 12 amino acids. The J segment lost 6 bases and the V segment lost 6 bases, leaving 5 bases of the junction unmatched.

This chain uses TRBV18 with TRBJ1-2; 7 nucleotides match TRBD1. V shed 3 bases and J 3 bases; nucleotides not matched to a gene: 4. Looked up from germline, CDR1 is KGHSH and CDR2 is LQKENI. The CDR3 is 14 residues long. CDR3 nucleotide sequence: TGTGCCAGCTCACCGGGACAGATCCACTATGGCTACACCTTC. It specifies CASSPGQIHYGYTF.

The chain links TRBV2 to TRBJ2-7; D is unresolved. CDR3 size: 14 residues. Trimming shortened V by 3 bases and J by 3 bases, and 12 bases separated the two germline ends. Per the germline V gene, CDR1 is SNHLY and CDR2 is FYNNEI. The CDR3 is CASSDGATGYEQYF. The DNA for the CDR3 is TGTGCCAGCAGTGACGGTGCGACTGGCTACGAGCAGTACTTC.

The J gene is TRBJ2-2, the V gene TRBV7-9, with TRBD2 matching over 7 bases. The CDR3 totals 15 residues. The V and J ends lost 5 bases and 3 bases, in that order; junction bases with no gene match: 6. Germline lookup yields CDR1 SEHNR and CDR2 FQNEAQ (reference sequence). DNA of the CDR3: TGTGCCAGCAGCCGTATCCGGGGGGACACCGGGGAGCTGTTTTTT. Translation gives CASSRIRGDTGELFF.

The chain couples TRBV19 to TRBJ1-1, with TRBD1 matching 7 bases. J gave up 7 bases and V 5 bases, and 7 bases lay outside the gene matches. From germline, CDR1 is LNHDA and CDR2 SQIVND (reference sequence). This CDR3 is 13 amino acids long. Here the CDR3 reads CASSAAGGFEAFF. CDR3 nucleotides: TGTGCCAGTAGTGCGGCAGGGGGATTTGAAGCTTTCTTT.

This clone was detected only a few times. This sequence joins TRBV7-9 and TRBJ2-7; D remains ambiguous. This CDR3 comprises 15 residues. V lost 8 bases and J 0 bases, leaving 17 bases between the germline ends. Germline CDR1 SEHNR, CDR2 FQNEAQ (reference sequence). This CDR3 is CASGRDTPLSYEQYF. In nucleotides, the CDR3 is TGTGCCAGCGGGCGCGACACCCCCCTCTCCTACGAGCAGTACTTC.

The rearrangement joins TRBV6-1 to TRBJ2-7; 8 bases are a match to TRBD2. Germline-derived CDR1 and CDR2 are MNHNS and SASEGT. CDR3 length: 15 amino acids. With 3 bases clipped from V and 0 bases from J, the junction kept 4 bases outside the gene matches. The CDR3 region is CASSDAGGSSYEQYF. In nucleotides, the CDR3 is TGTGCCAGCAGTGACGCGGGGGGTTCCTCCTACGAGCAGTACTTC.

The genes are TRBV20-1 and TRBJ2-7, with 7 bases identical to TRBD1. Germline CDR1 reads DFQATT; CDR2 reads SNEGSKA (reference sequence). Unmatched junction bases numbered 11, after V lost 6 bases and J lost 6 bases. This CDR3 spans 13 amino acids. CDR3 nucleotide sequence: TGCAGTGCGAGTGAGAGTAGGGGGCTCGAGCAGTACTTC. Its translation: CSASESRGLEQYF.

The chain combines TRBV19 with TRBJ1-4; possible D gene TRBD1, 5 bases. The V gene lost 6 bases and the J gene lost 7 bases, with 24 bases spanning the gap. The CDR3 extends over 17 amino acids. CDR1 and CDR2 (germline): LNHDA, SQIVND (reference sequence). As DNA, the CDR3 is TGTGCCAGTAGCAACCCCCCTTTCGGGGGGGGGATTGAAAAACTGTTTTTT. It specifies CASSNPPFGGGIEKLFF.

This clone was observed once. V is TRBV29-1 and J is TRBJ2-5, with a possible D match to TRBD2 (6 bases). The CDR3 loop spans 14 amino acids. The germline CDR1 and CDR2 sequences are SQVTM and ANQGSEA. Between the trimmed V and J ends, which lost 5 bases and 3 bases, there was a span of 16 bases. CDR3 sequence: CSVPLLGEEETQYF. The CDR3 DNA follows: TGCAGCGTTCCCCTTTTAGGGGAGGAAGAGACCCAGTACTTC.

J is TRBJ2-1 and V is TRBV27; perhaps TRBD2 as D (6 bases). The CDR3 is made up of 20 amino acids. CDR1 is MNHEY and CDR2 is SMNVEV in the germline V gene (reference sequence). Between the trimmed V and J ends, which lost 0 bases and 3 bases, there was a span of 24 bases. CDR3 nucleotide sequence: TGTGCCAGCAGTTTATCACTCGGGGGACTCTCAAAAAGGGGCTACAATGAGCAGTTCTTC. Translating it yields CASSLSLGGLSKRGYNEQFF.

A remark on this clone: Within the sample, other DNA sequences also encode this same CDR3. In DNA, the CDR3 is TGTGCCAGTAGTATCCGACTAGCGGGAGGGCCAGGAGATACGCAGTATTTT. This gives the protein CASSIRLAGGPGDTQYF. The chain carries TRBV19 and TRBJ2-3; 14 positions agree with TRBD2. V lost 3 bases, J lost 5 bases, and 7 bases stayed unmatched. The CDR3 consists of 17 residues. Germline CDR1 is LNHDA and CDR2 is SQIVND (reference sequence). Complete variable domain (other parts from reference TRBV19 and TRBJ2-3): DGGITQSPKYLFRKEGQNVTLSCEQNLNHDAMYWYRQDPGQGLRLIYYSQIVNDFQKGDIAEGYSVSREKKESFPLTVTSAQKNPTAFYLCASSIRLAGGPGDTQYFGPGTRLTVL.

The rearrangement uses TRBV7-2 and TRBJ2-7, with 14 bases that match TRBD2. The CDR3 is 15 amino acids. The germline V gene has CDR1 SGHTA and CDR2 FQGNSA. Losses at the gene ends were 5 bases for V and 3 bases for J; bases not matched to a gene: 3. CDR3 coding DNA: TGTGCCAGCAGCCTGGGACTAGCGGGAGACTACGAGCAGTACTTC. Protein sequence: CASSLGLAGDYEQYF.

Details on this clone: The sample has other DNA sequences that encode this CDR3 too. V gene TRBV10-2 combines with J gene TRBJ1-2; the D gene is possibly TRBD1 (6 bases). Germline-derived CDR1 and CDR2 are WSHSY and SAAADI. The CDR3 length is 13 residues. With 6 bases removed from V and 4 bases from J, the gap between germline ends came to 12 bases. The CDR3, as DNA: TGCGCCAGCAGCGATACAGGGTCCTATGGCTACACCTTC. Residues: CASSDTGSYGYTF.

The V gene is TRBV4-1, the J gene TRBJ1-1; D is uncertain. Between the trimmed V and J ends, which lost 4 bases and 6 bases, there was a span of 18 bases. The CDR3 is 15 residues long. The V gene's germline CDR1 is MGHRA and CDR2 YSYEKL. The CDR3 spells CASSPQNAQVAEAFF. The CDR3 coding sequence is TGCGCCAGCAGCCCCCAGAATGCGCAGGTTGCTGAAGCTTTCTTT.